These T cell receptor beta chains were read from a single sample in a study of Ad26.COV2.S vaccination and SARS-CoV-2 variants. The repertoire was sequenced with immunoSEQ multiplex PCR; TCRdb's copy has only in-frame clones and lacks some. This sample yields over 110,000 clones, of which 86% are seen a single time; 5% belongs to the top ten. The material was peripheral blood, obtained after recovery from COVID-19. All receptors come from a human donor who had recovered from COVID-19. The CDR3 runs from the conserved cysteine through the conserved F or W.

TRBJ2-5	TRBV3-1/TRBV3-2	CASSLPTSGGKETQYF
TRBJ1-5	TRBV27	CASSLKDMGQPQHF
TRBJ2-5	TRBV4-1	CASSQDPGWETQYF
TRBJ1-2	TRBV12-3/TRBV12-4	CASSPGVNYGYTF
TRBJ2-3	TRBV9	CASSVASRGTDTQYF
TRBJ1-2	TRBV19	CASSPTGKSPHGYTF
TRBJ1-2	TRBV28	CASRGVAGYTF
TRBJ2-7	TRBV27	CASSPLRFRPHEQYF
TRBJ2-5	TRBV28	CASTVAGVKTQYF
TRBJ1-4	TRBV4-3	CASSQAIGRTNEKLFF
TRBJ2-3	TRBV7-2	CASSSASGGLTDTQYF
TRBJ2-1	TRBV29-1	CSAGALGGSEQFF